The clone carrying this T cell receptor (beta chain) occurred many times. Its antigen remains unidentified. These data originate in a study of identical twins. General study points: Some out-of-frame alpha sequences were shared by twins, and these showed excess low generation probability.

The V end lost 2 bases, the J end lost 1 base, and 10 bases lay between the germline ends. The CDR3 contains 15 residues. Per the germline V gene, CDR1 is MRHNA and CDR2 is SNTAGT. TCRdb re-derived calls from the 5' RACE reads in MiXCR, one entry per CDR3 protein. The sample yields hundreds of thousands of distinct CDR3 sequences, about 7% seen once. This sample was shared with a second study, whose subject was yellow fever vaccine responses in identical twins.

Sequenced: memory (CD45RO+) T cells sorted from blood. This sequence originates from a woman between 18 and 30 years old in good health. The chain recombines TRBV6-4 with TRBJ2-3; a possible D gene is TRBD1 (6 bases). CDR3 amino acids: CASSDGAGGTDTQYF. DNA for the CDR3: TGTGCCAGCAGTGACGGGGCAGGGGGCACAGATACGCAGTATTTT.